The 31 T cell receptor beta chains below all came from one sample that was sequenced in a study of blood T cell repertoires in COVID-19. Sequencing used immunoSEQ multiplex PCR; TCRdb keeps in-frame clones, though not all of them. This table has under 150,000 clones, almost 85% appearing once. Sequencing was done on a sample of peripheral blood. The receptors originated from a human donor in a cohort sampled during active COVID-19.

The J gene is TRBJ2-7, the V gene TRBV6-7; 10 nucleotides match TRBD1. TRBV6-7 is marked as an open reading frame, function uncertain. V shed 6 bases and J 5 bases; nucleotides not matched to a gene: 22. The CDR3 runs to 19 residues. The CDR3 bases are TGTGCCAGCAGCCATTTTACCTTGGATGACGACAGGGGGCCAGACGAGCAGTACTTC. Translation: CASSHFTLDDDRGPDEQYF.

The chain joins TRBV5-5 to TRBJ2-7; 11 bases are a match to TRBD2. CDR1 and CDR2 (germline): SGHKS, YYEKEE (reference sequence). CDR3 length: 15 residues. The ends lost 3 bases at V and 1 base at J; junction bases unmatched: 3. The CDR3 reads CASSSSSGRSYEQYF. In nucleotides, the CDR3 is TGTGCCAGCAGCTCATCTAGCGGGAGGTCCTACGAGCAGTACTTC. The entire variable domain, with the rest obtained from reference TRBV5-5 and TRBJ2-7, is as follows: DAGVTQSPTHLIKTRGQQVTLRCSPISGHKSVSWYQQVLGQGPQFIFQYYEKEERGRGNFPDRFSARQFPNYSSELNVNALLLGDSALYLCASSSSSGRSYEQYFGPGTRLTVT.

V gene TRBV7-9 combines with J gene TRBJ2-5; D might be TRBD1 (5 bases). Trimming took off 7 bases at V and 1 base at J, with 10 bases between the two ends. The CDR3 runs to 13 residues. Germline-derived CDR1 and CDR2 are SEHNR and FQNEAQ (reference sequence). CDR3: CASTSRAQETQYF. The CDR3 DNA reads as TGTGCCAGCACCTCCAGGGCCCAAGAGACCCAGTACTTC.

The CDR3: CASSLAGGSYNSPLHF. The CDR3 bases are TGTGCCAGCAGCTTGGCCGGGGGGTCCTATAATTCACCCCTCCACTTT. V gene TRBV5-6 combines with J gene TRBJ1-6, with a possible D match to TRBD1 (5 bases). CDR1 is SGHDT, CDR2 YYEEEE, per germline. V was trimmed by 0 bases and J by 1 base, leaving 8 bases between them. The CDR3 covers 16 residues.

The V call is TRBV30, the J call TRBJ2-3, with D possibly TRBD2 on 6 matching bases. Germline CDR1 reads GTSNPN; CDR2 reads SVGIG (reference sequence). The CDR3 has 14 residues. V was pared by 5 bases and J by 2 bases, with 14 bases between. The CDR3 DNA sequence: TGTGCCTGGGCCGGGGGAGCGGTCACAGATACGCAGTATTTT. Protein product: CAWAGGAVTDTQYF.

This chain links TRBV7-9 with TRBJ2-7, with TRBD1 matching 9 bases. Germline lookup yields CDR1 SEHNR and CDR2 FQNEAQ (reference sequence). The CDR3 runs to 15 residues. Trimming at V came to 4 bases and at J to 1 base, leaving 5 bases not matched to a gene. The CDR3, as DNA: TGTGCCAGCAGCTGGGACGGACAGGGGTCCTACGAGCAGTACTTC. This translates into CASSWDGQGSYEQYF.

This chain connects TRBV27 to TRBJ2-1; a weak D match, TRBD2 (5 bases). Germline V gives CDR1 MNHEY, CDR2 SMNVEV (reference sequence). V shed 5 bases and J shed 9 bases, with 20 bases lying between them. This CDR3 comprises 15 residues. The CDR3 spells CASSRSGYGLAEQFF. The CDR3 DNA reads as TGTGCCAGCAGTCGGTCGGGGTATGGCTTGGCTGAGCAGTTCTTC.

V usage is TRBV5-4 and J usage is TRBJ2-2; 7 bases agree with TRBD2. This CDR3 spans 16 amino acids. V trimming: 2 bases; J trimming: 4 bases; junction bases outside the gene matches: 8. Germline CDR1 SGHNT, CDR2 YYREEE (reference sequence). The CDR3 bases are TGTGCCAGCAGCTTTGGTACGGCTAGCGGCACCGGGGAGCTGTTTTTT. Protein product: CASSFGTASGTGELFF.

This clone has only a few counts. The rearrangement joins TRBV7-3 to TRBJ2-2; TRBD1 is a possible D gene (6 bases). The germline V and J ends were trimmed by 5 bases and 1 base, with 17 bases remaining between them. The CDR3 has 17 amino acids. From germline, CDR1 is SGHTA and CDR2 FQGTGA. The CDR3 DNA reads TGTGCCAGCAGCCTCACAACAGGGTTGAAGAACACCGGGGAGCTGTTTTTT. Its translation is CASSLTTGLKNTGELFF.

The rearrangement uses TRBV7-9 and TRBJ1-6; D perhaps matches TRBD1 (5 bases). The CDR3 length is 13 residues. Deletions cut 5 bases from V and 9 bases from J, with 11 bases between. Germline V CDR1 and CDR2: SEHNR, FQNEAQ (reference sequence). The CDR3 reads CASSLGGASPLHF. CDR3 nucleotides: TGTGCCAGCAGCCTTGGTGGGGCTTCACCCCTCCACTTT.

The rearrangement joins TRBV3-1 (or the pseudogene TRBV3-2) to TRBJ1-1, with D tentatively TRBD1 (5 bases). Trimming pared 0 bases from V and 5 bases from J, leaving 10 bases between. CDR3 length: 14 amino acids. In germline, CDR1 is LGHDT, CDR2 YNNKEL (reference sequence). The CDR3: CASSQEGKGTEAFF. For the CDR3, the DNA is TGTGCCAGCAGCCAAGAAGGCAAGGGGACTGAAGCTTTCTTT.

DNA of the CDR3: TGTGCCAGCAGTCAACAGGTCAGCAATCAGCCCCAGCATTTT. It yields the protein CASSQQVSNQPQHF. The chain is built from TRBV6-5 and TRBJ1-5; D is possibly TRBD1 (5 bases). The V end lost 5 bases, the J end lost 1 base, and 9 bases lay between the germline ends. Germline V gives CDR1 MNHEY, CDR2 SVGAGI. The CDR3 has 14 residues.

The V call is TRBV10-2, the J call TRBJ2-1; D possibly corresponds to TRBD2 (5 bases). Germline CDR1 WSHSY, CDR2 SAAADI. Trimming took 3 bases from V and 9 from J, leaving 9 bases between them. The CDR3 covers 12 residues. In DNA form, the CDR3 reads TGCGCCAGCAGTGAACTAGTCGGTGAGCAGTTCTTC. Translating gives CASSELVGEQFF.

CDR3 sequence reads: CASRNTRERGGHWYF. In DNA form, the CDR3 reads TGTGCCAGCAGGAATACTAGAGAGCGGGGGGGACATTGGTATTTT. This chain connects TRBV7-8 to TRBJ2-3; TRBD2 aligns across 10 bases. CDR1 and CDR2 (germline): SGHVS, FQNEAQ. J lost 14 bases, V lost 6 bases, and 17 bases had no gene match. The CDR3 sequence is 15 residues long.

The rearrangement joins TRBV7-9 to TRBJ1-1; tentative D call: TRBD1 (5 bases). Germline-derived CDR1 and CDR2 are SEHNR and FQNEAQ (reference sequence). With 4 bases removed from V and 0 bases from J, the gap between germline ends came to 15 bases. The CDR3 is made up of 16 amino acids. The CDR3 DNA is TGTGCCAGCAGCTCCCGTTCCGGGGGATTGAACACTGAAGCTTTCTTT. Translating it yields CASSSRSGGLNTEAFF.

The CDR3 nucleotides are TGCGCCAGCAGCTTGGCCCCAGGCAACACTGAAGCTTTCTTT. Its protein is CASSLAPGNTEAFF. The genes are TRBV5-1 and TRBJ1-1; no firm D call. The V end lost 0 bases, the J end lost 2 bases, and 8 bases lay between the germline ends. CDR3 length equals 14 residues. Germline values: CDR1 SGHRS, CDR2 YFSETQ.

The CDR3 DNA reads TGTGCCAGCAGCTTAGGACAGGGTGATGGCTACACCTTC. Translation: CASSLGQGDGYTF. V is TRBV5-6 and J is TRBJ1-2; TRBD1 agrees at 8 bases. This CDR3 spans 13 amino acids. Per germline, CDR1 SGHDT and CDR2 YYEEEE. V gave up 2 bases and J gave up 6 bases; unmatched junction bases: 3.

This chain joins TRBV29-1 and TRBJ2-7, with D maybe TRBD2 (6 bases). The V end lost 6 bases, the J end lost 3 bases, and 12 bases lay between the germline ends. The CDR3 spans 12 residues. Germline V gene sequence: CDR1 SQVTM, CDR2 ANQGSEA. The CDR3 reads CSVRRGHYEQYF. As DNA, the CDR3 is TGCAGCGTGAGGAGGGGCCACTACGAGCAGTACTTC.

The rearrangement joins TRBV12-2 to TRBJ1-5; no DNA check was done on the table's D call, TRBD1. TRBV12-2 is shown as a pseudogene. This CDR3 has 16 residues. CDR3 bases: TGTGCAAGTCGCTTCCCAGGACAGGGGGCTTATCAGCCCCAGCATTTT. This encodes CASRFPGQGAYQPQHF.

The chain combines TRBV19 with TRBJ2-7, with 9 bases aligning to TRBD1. The CDR3 sequence is 16 residues long. Trimming at V came to 4 bases and at J to 6 bases, leaving 13 bases not matched to a gene. In germline, CDR1 is LNHDA, CDR2 SQIVND (reference sequence). The CDR3 DNA is TGTGCCAGTAGTACGTACTCGGGACAGGGTTTGATCGAGCAGTACTTC. Encoded protein: CASSTYSGQGLIEQYF. The full variable domain, with the rest looked up from reference TRBV19 and TRBJ2-7, is DGGITQSPKYLFRKEGQNVTLSCEQNLNHDAMYWYRQDPGQGLRLIYYSQIVNDFQKGDIAEGYSVSREKKESFPLTVTSAQKNPTAFYLCASSTYSGQGLIEQYFGPGTRLTVT.

The J gene is TRBJ1-1, the V gene TRBV11-2, with D perhaps TRBD1 (6 bases). Per germline, CDR1 SGHAT and CDR2 FQNNGV. CDR3 size: 14 residues. V was trimmed by 2 bases and J by 3 bases, leaving 10 bases between them. The CDR3 region is CASSLSTGYTEAFF. Here the CDR3 DNA reads TGTGCCAGCAGCTTATCCACAGGGTACACTGAAGCTTTCTTT.

The rearrangement uses TRBV5-4 and TRBJ2-5; possible D gene TRBD1, 6 bases. Germline assignment: CDR1 SGHNT and CDR2 YYREEE (reference sequence). Trimming stripped 4 bases from V and 0 bases from J, with 16 bases between. The CDR3 sequence is 16 residues long. For the CDR3, the DNA is TGTGCCAGCAGCACCCCCCAGGGGCCCCACCAAGAGACCCAGTACTTC. Encoded protein: CASSTPQGPHQETQYF.

The J gene is TRBJ1-5, the V gene TRBV6-1; D unclear. The CDR3 consists of 16 residues. Trimming shortened V by 2 bases and J by 0 bases, and 11 bases separated the two germline ends. Per the germline V gene, CDR1 is MNHNS and CDR2 is SASEGT. CDR3 region: CASSEIQPYSNQPQHF. The CDR3 coding sequence is TGTGCCAGCAGTGAAATACAGCCCTATAGCAATCAGCCCCAGCATTTT.

V usage is TRBV7-3 and J usage is TRBJ2-7, with 9 bases fitting TRBD2. CDR1 is SGHTA, CDR2 FQGTGA, per germline. The CDR3 is 14 amino acids. Unmatched junction bases numbered 10, after V lost 3 bases and J lost 10 bases. CDR3 sequence (DNA): TGTGCCAGCAGCTTGACCGGGACTAGCCCATACCAGTACTTC. Protein: CASSLTGTSPYQYF.

The V and J genes are TRBV6-2 or TRBV6-3 and TRBJ2-5; TRBD2 might be the D (6 bases). This CDR3 spans 16 amino acids. The ends were cut back, 3 bases at V and 2 bases at J, with 16 bases in the middle. CDR1 is MNHEY, CDR2 SVGEGT, per germline. CDR3 protein: CASSYLWGEVQETQYF. The DNA for the CDR3 is TGTGCCAGCAGTTATTTATGGGGGGAGGTACAAGAGACCCAGTACTTC.

This clone was counted once. The J gene is TRBJ1-4, the V gene TRBV29-1; D unresolved. The CDR3 contains 11 residues. Germline lookup yields CDR1 SQVTM and CDR2 ANQGSEA. CDR3 nucleotides: TGCAGTGCTCGGACTAATGAAAAACTGTTTTTT. It is translated as CSARTNEKLFF.

The CDR3 reads CASSQAGGTGRYEQYF. The CDR3 DNA sequence: TGCGCCAGCAGCCAAGCGGGTGGGACAGGGCGCTACGAGCAGTACTTC. The chain has TRBV4-1 and TRBJ2-7; 9 bases map to TRBD1. CDR3 length: 16 amino acids. After removal of 1 base from V and 3 bases from J, the junction contained 7 bases not matched to a gene. Germline CDR1 is MGHRA and CDR2 is YSYEKL.

V usage is TRBV15 and J usage is TRBJ2-3, with D tentatively TRBD2 (5 bases). Germline V CDR1 and CDR2: LNHNV, YYDKDF (reference sequence). This CDR3 spans 14 amino acids. V lost 3 bases to trimming and J lost 7 bases, with 14 bases between them. The chain's CDR3 is CATSSYSDSNTQYF. The CDR3 DNA follows: TGTGCCACCAGCAGCTACTCGGACTCAAATACGCAGTATTTT.

The chain carries TRBV6-5 and TRBJ2-2, with D possibly TRBD2 on 7 matching bases. The V end was cut by 6 bases, the J end by 6 bases, with 14 bases between. This CDR3 is built from 14 residues. Germline CDR1 is MNHEY and CDR2 is SVGAGI. The CDR3 coding sequence is TGTGCCAGCAGATCAACAGGGAGGGCCGGGGAGCTGTTTTTT. Its protein is CASRSTGRAGELFF.

The rearrangement links TRBV18 to TRBJ2-3, with 7 bases that match TRBD1. CDR1 is KGHSH, CDR2 LQKENI, per germline. V shed 3 bases and J 2 bases; nucleotides not matched to a gene: 8. There are 16 residues in the CDR3. Here the CDR3 reads CASSPPRGLHTDTQYF. Here the CDR3 DNA reads TGTGCCAGCTCACCGCCTAGGGGGCTTCACACAGATACGCAGTATTTT.

The rearrangement uses TRBV5-1 and TRBJ1-3; D call uncertain. Germline V CDR1 and CDR2: SGHRS, YFSETQ. The CDR3 has 15 residues. V lost 1 base to trimming and J lost 0 bases, with 8 bases between them. The DNA for the CDR3 is TGCGCCAGCAGCTTGTCGGGGAGCTCTGGAAACACCATATATTTT. It specifies CASSLSGSSGNTIYF.